This is a list of T cell receptor beta chains from one sample in a study of blood T cells in healthy people across ages. TCRdb itself ran the 5' RACE reads through MiXCR, one entry per CDR3 protein. The repertoire holds over a million distinct CDR3 sequences, with roughly 45% as singletons. Sequencing was carried out using blood. The receptors come from a woman aged 60 to 75 in good health. Both conserved end residues are trimmed from each CDR3. The D gene is left open where the match is weak.

cdr3_aa	v_call	d_call	j_call
ASSLGLDRVFST	TRBV5-1	TRBD1	TRBJ1-2
ASSAGTGSTEAF	TRBV9	TRBD1	TRBJ1-1
SAGGGGYT	TRBV20-1	NA	TRBJ1-2
ASSWGGTNPYEQY	TRBV7-2	TRBD2	TRBJ2-7
ASSFGGGDTDEQF	TRBV12-3/TRBV12-4	TRBD2	TRBJ2-1
ASSQLLRTGGASDTQY	TRBV4-1	TRBD1	TRBJ2-3
ASSPRTSGRPRSGANVLT	TRBV13	TRBD2	TRBJ2-6
ASSRQGSSYNEQF	TRBV6-5	TRBD1	TRBJ2-1
RAGGGNNEQF	TRBV20-1	TRBD2	TRBJ2-1
ASSLGDLNQPQH	TRBV5-1	NA	TRBJ1-5
ASSLSLISSYNEQF	TRBV27	NA	TRBJ2-1
ASSRQGLNQPQH	TRBV4-1	TRBD1	TRBJ1-5
ATRQSKGVASTATYNEQF	TRBV15	NA	TRBJ2-1
ASSRSGGNEQF	TRBV28	TRBD2	TRBJ2-1
ASSSGTSGSKDTQY	TRBV7-8	TRBD2	TRBJ2-3
ASSVPGQGYEQY	TRBV2	NA	TRBJ2-7
ASTLFSGCEQY	TRBV12-3/TRBV12-4	NA	TRBJ2-7
ASSGGGLGSYNEQF	TRBV7-9	TRBD2	TRBJ2-1
ASSSPGTSGRYSYEQY	TRBV27	TRBD2	TRBJ2-7
ASSTGAGLAWTQY	TRBV5-4	TRBD2	TRBJ2-5
ASSLARHPNIQY	TRBV5-1	NA	TRBJ2-4
TSSLVPASYEQY	TRBV5-1	NA	TRBJ2-7
AISESHTGPYSNQPQH	TRBV10-3	NA	TRBJ1-5
AIRTTGMNTEAF	TRBV10-3	TRBD1	TRBJ1-1
AGSLIITLAKNEQF	TRBV5-1	NA	TRBJ2-1
ASSKGTFNEQF	TRBV7-2	NA	TRBJ2-1
SATHTPNEQF	TRBV20-1	NA	TRBJ2-1
ASREDEKLF	TRBV28	NA	TRBJ1-4
ASSVATGVNPGELF	TRBV9	NA	TRBJ2-2
ASSPSLESGRVEQETQY	TRBV4-2	TRBD2	TRBJ2-5
ASGASGYGYT	TRBV27	NA	TRBJ1-2
ASSPDRGKAQIYEQY	TRBV7-9	TRBD1	TRBJ2-7
SASEPRSYEQY	TRBV20-1	NA	TRBJ2-7
ASSFTGLEQF	TRBV6-6	NA	TRBJ2-1
ASSGTGVSTQY	TRBV11-2	NA	NA
ASSAGRGATEAF	TRBV2	NA	TRBJ1-1
ASSPRPLTTDTQY	TRBV6-5	NA	TRBJ2-3
ASSYLIQGNEQY	TRBV12-3/TRBV12-4	NA	TRBJ2-7
SVEEFGYGYT	TRBV29-1	NA	TRBJ1-2
ASSVPPTGGSSYEQY	TRBV6-1	TRBD2	TRBJ2-7
ASSFWGSQETQY	TRBV6-5	NA	TRBJ2-5
SVGQGAHEQY	TRBV29-1	TRBD1	TRBJ2-7
SARGWWAQGSTDTQY	TRBV20-1	NA	TRBJ2-3
ATSDLKRTSGRSYNEQF	TRBV24-1	TRBD2	TRBJ2-1
ASSLKDYGYNEQF	TRBV11-2	NA	TRBJ2-1
ASSSRTSGRIYEQF	TRBV3-1	TRBD2	TRBJ2-1
SVLGNEQF	TRBV29-1	NA	TRBJ2-1
ASSSQAGRYNEQF	TRBV5-1	TRBD2	TRBJ2-1
ASAAPSSPLH	TRBV5-5	NA	TRBJ1-6
ASSQADRGGGEQY	TRBV16	TRBD1	TRBJ2-7
ASRSRLLAGGPGTDTQY	TRBV5-1	TRBD2	TRBJ2-3
SAEAPGLGGPYEQY	TRBV29-1	NA	TRBJ2-7
ASSQDRALGELF	TRBV4-1	NA	TRBJ2-2
SATSSGSSNEQF	TRBV20-1	TRBD2	TRBJ2-1
ASSPIHGGSGANVLT	TRBV6-4	NA	TRBJ2-6
AISDPRTSGTDEQF	TRBV10-3	TRBD2	TRBJ2-1
SARDPGLAIDTQY	TRBV20-1	TRBD2	TRBJ2-3
ASSLVLPRDPLH	TRBV7-2	NA	TRBJ1-6
ASRGGPPYQETQY	TRBV12-3/TRBV12-4	NA	TRBJ2-5